This TCR beta chain derives from a study of cytomegalovirus exposure and HLA in healthy donors. Study-wide results and limits: Analyses of presence/absence relied on an assumption of roughly uniform sequencing depth across donors. Later work found that TCR association rates differed between HLA loci; DRB1 had the most and HLA-C the fewest. Some 17,000 TCR beta sequences were associated with HLA alleles at 0.05 false discovery rate in a later analysis.

The PCR made use of 60 Vbeta and 13 Jbeta primers. The method was immunoSEQ multiplex PCR; TCRdb's version includes in-frame clones alone and lacks a portion of them. The sample shows roughly 200,000 clones, around 82% of them seen only once. Points on this clone: Its antigen remains unidentified.

The germline V gene has CDR1 SGHTA and CDR2 FQGNSA. V lost 5 bases, J lost 7 bases, and 8 bases stayed unmatched. The CDR3 has 14 residues. V and J are TRBV7-2 and TRBJ1-2; 9 bases map to TRBD1. The sequenced material came from PBMCs. The clonotype was recovered from a woman aged 25 to 39 in good health and CMV-seropositive. CDR3 in DNA: TGTGCCAGCAGCCTGAACAGGGGGCGGTCTGGCTACACCTTC. This encodes CASSLNRGRSGYTF.